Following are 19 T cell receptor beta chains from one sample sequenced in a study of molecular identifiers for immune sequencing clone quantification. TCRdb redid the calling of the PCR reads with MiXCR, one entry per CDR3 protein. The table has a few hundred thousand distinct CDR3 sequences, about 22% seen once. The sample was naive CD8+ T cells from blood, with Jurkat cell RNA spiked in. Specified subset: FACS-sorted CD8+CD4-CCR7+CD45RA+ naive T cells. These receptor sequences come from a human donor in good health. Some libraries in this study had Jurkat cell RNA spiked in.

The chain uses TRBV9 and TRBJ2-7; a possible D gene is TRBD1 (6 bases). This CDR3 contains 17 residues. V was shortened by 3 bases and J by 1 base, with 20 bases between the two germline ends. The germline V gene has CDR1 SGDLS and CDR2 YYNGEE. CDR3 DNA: TGTGCCAGCAGCGATCCCCGGGCAGGGGTCAATTCCTACGAGCAGTACTTC. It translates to CASSDPRAGVNSYEQYF. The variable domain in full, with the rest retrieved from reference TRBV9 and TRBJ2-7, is DSGVTQTPKHLITATGQRVTLRCSPRSGDLSVYWYQQSLDQGLQFLIQYYNGEERAKGNILERFSAQQFPDLHSELNLSSLELGDSALYFCASSDPRAGVNSYEQYFGPGTRLTVT.

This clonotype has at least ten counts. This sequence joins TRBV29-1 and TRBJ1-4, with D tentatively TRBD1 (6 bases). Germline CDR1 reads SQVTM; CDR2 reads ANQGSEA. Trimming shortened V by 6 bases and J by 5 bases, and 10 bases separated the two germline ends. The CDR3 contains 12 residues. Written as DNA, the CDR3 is TGCAGCGTCCAGGGGAGGAATGAAAAACTGTTTTTT. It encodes CSVQGRNEKLFF.

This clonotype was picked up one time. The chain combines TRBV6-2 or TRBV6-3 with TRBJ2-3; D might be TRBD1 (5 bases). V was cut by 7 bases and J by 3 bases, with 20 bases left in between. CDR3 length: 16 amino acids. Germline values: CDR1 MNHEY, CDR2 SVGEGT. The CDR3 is CASTTEDTYLTDTQYF. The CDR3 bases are TGTGCCAGCACCACTGAGGACACTTACCTGACAGATACGCAGTATTTT.

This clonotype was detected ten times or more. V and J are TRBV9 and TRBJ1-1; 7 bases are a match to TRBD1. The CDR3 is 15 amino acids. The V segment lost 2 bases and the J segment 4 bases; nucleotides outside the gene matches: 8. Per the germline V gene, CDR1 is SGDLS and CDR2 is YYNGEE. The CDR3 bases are TGTGCCAGCAGCGTCTCCAGGGGGGCGAGCACTGAAGCTTTCTTT. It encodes CASSVSRGASTEAFF. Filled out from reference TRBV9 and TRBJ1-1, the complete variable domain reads DSGVTQTPKHLITATGQRVTLRCSPRSGDLSVYWYQQSLDQGLQFLIQYYNGEERAKGNILERFSAQQFPDLHSELNLSSLELGDSALYFCASSVSRGASTEAFFGQGTRLTVV.

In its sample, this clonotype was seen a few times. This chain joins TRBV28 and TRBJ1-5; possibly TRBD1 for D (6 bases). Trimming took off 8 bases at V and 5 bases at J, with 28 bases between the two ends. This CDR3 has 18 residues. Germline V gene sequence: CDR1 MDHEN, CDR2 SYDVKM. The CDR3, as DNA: TGTGCCAGCGGTAACCCCCGGACAGTCACAAAGGGGTATCAGCCCCAGCATTTT. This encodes CASGNPRTVTKGYQPQHF.

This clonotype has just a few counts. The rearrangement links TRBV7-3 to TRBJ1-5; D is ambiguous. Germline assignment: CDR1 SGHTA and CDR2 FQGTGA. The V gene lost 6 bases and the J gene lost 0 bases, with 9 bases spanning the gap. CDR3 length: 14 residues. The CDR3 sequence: CASRMEYSNQPQHF. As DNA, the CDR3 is TGTGCCAGCAGGATGGAGTATAGCAATCAGCCCCAGCATTTT.

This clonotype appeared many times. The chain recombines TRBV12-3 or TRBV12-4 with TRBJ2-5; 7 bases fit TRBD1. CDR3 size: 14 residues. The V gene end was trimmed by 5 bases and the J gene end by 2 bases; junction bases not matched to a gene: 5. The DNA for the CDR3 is TGTGCCAGCAGTCCGACAGGGCCTCAAGAGACCCAGTACTTC. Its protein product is CASSPTGPQETQYF.

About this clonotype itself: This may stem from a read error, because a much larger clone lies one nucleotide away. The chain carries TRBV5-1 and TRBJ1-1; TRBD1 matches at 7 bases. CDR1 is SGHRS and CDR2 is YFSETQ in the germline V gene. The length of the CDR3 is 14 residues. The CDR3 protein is CASSGDRVNTGAFF. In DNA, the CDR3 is TGCGCCAGCAGCGGAGACAGGGTGAACACTGGAGCTTTCTTT.

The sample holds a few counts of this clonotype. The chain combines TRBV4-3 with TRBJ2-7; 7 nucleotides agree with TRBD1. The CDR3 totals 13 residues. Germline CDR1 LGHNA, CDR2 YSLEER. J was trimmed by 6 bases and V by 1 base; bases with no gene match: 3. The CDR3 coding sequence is TGCGCCAGCAGCCAAGGATCAGGGGGCGAGCAGTACTTC. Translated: CASSQGSGGEQYF.

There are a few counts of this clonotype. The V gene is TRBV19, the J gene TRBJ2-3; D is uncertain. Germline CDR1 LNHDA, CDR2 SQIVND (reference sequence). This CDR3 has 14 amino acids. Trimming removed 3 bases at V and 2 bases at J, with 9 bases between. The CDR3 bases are TGTGCCAGTAGTATGTTCATGGACACAGATACGCAGTATTTT. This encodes CASSMFMDTDTQYF.

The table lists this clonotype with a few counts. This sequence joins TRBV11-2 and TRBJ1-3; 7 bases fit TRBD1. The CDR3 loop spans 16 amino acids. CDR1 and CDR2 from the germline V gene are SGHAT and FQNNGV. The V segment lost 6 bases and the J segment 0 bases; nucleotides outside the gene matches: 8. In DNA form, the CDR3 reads TGTGCCAGCAGTGTACACCAGGGGGACTCTGGAAACACCATATATTTT. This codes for CASSVHQGDSGNTIYF.

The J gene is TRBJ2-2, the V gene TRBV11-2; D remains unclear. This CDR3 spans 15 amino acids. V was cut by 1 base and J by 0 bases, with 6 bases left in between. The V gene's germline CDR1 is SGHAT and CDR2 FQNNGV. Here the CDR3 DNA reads TGTGCCAGCAGCTTAGGACGGCCGAACACCGGGGAGCTGTTTTTT. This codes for CASSLGRPNTGELFF.

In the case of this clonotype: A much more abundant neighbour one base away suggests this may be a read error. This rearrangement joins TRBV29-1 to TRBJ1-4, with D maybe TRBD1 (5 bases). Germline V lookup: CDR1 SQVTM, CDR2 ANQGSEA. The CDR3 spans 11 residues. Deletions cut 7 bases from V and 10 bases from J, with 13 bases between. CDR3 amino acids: CSGWGDGKLFF. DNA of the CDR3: TGCAGCGGATGGGGCGATGGAAAACTGTTTTTT.

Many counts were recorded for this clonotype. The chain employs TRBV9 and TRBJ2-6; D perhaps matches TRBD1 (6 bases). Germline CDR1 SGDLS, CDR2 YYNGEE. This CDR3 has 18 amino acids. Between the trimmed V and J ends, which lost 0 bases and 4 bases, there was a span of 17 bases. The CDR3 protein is CASSVEAGAISGANVLTF. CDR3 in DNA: TGTGCCAGCAGCGTAGAGGCAGGGGCCATCTCGGGGGCCAACGTCCTGACTTTC.

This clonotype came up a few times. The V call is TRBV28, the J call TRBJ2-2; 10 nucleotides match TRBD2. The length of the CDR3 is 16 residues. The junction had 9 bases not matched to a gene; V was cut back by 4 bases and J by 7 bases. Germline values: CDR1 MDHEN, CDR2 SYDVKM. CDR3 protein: CASSSSGSEMGGELFF. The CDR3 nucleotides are TGTGCCAGCAGTTCTAGCGGGAGTGAAATGGGCGGGGAGCTGTTTTTT.

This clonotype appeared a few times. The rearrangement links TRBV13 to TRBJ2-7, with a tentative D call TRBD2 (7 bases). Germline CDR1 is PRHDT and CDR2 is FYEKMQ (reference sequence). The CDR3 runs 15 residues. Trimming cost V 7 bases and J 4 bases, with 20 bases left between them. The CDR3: CASTYLKGGHYEQYF. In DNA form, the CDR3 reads TGTGCCAGCACCTACCTAAAGGGGGGGCATTACGAGCAGTACTTC.

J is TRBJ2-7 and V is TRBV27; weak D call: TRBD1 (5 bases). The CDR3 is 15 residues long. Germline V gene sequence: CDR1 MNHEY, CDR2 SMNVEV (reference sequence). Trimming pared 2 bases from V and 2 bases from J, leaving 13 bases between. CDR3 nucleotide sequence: TGTGCCAGCAGTTTAGGACAAAGGGGTACCTACGAGCAGTACTTC. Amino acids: CASSLGQRGTYEQYF.

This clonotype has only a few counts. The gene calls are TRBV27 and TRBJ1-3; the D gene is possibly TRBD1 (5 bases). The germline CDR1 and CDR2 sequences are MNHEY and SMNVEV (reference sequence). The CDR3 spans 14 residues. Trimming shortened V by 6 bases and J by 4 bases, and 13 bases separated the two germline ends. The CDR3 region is CASSFKGPGNTIYF. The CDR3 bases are TGTGCCAGCAGCTTTAAGGGGCCAGGAAACACCATATATTTT.

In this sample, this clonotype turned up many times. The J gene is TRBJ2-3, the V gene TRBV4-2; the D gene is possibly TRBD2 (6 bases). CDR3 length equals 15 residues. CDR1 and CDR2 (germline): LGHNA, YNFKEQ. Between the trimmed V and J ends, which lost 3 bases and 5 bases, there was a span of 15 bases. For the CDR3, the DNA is TGTGCCAGCAGCCAGGGGACTCAAACAGGAGATACGCAGTATTTT. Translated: CASSQGTQTGDTQYF.